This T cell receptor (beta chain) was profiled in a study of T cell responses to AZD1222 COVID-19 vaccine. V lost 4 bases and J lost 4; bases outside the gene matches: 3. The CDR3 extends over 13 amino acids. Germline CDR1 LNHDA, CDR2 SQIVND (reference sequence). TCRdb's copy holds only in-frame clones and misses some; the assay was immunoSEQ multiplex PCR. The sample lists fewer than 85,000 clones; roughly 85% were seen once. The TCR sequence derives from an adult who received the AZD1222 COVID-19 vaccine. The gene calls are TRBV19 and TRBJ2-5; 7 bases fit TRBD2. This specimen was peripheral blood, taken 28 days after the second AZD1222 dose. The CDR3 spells CASSSGRLETQYF. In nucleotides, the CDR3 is TGTGCCAGTAGTAGCGGGAGATTAGAGACCCAGTACTTC.